This T cell receptor beta chain is from a study of blood T cell repertoires in COVID-19. Study-wide background: The cDNA or gDNA used as material had been derived from T cells, B-cell-depleted T cells, or PBMCs.

In the original processing: Reference gene primer amplification gave nucleated cell count estimates. Generated by immunoSEQ multiplex PCR, the TCRdb table keeps only in-frame clones and is missing some. The V and J calls and the clone size are those of that table, but D and trimming were determined from the DNA. The repertoire includes 450,000 or so clones, about 90% of them detected once, and about 0.91% sits in the top ten. V was clipped by 5 bases and J by 2 bases, with 17 bases between them. The V gene's germline CDR1 is SEHNR and CDR2 FQNEAQ (reference sequence). CDR3 length: 16 amino acids. In this sample, this clone turned up once. While infection was still active, Seattle patients were enrolled and then followed longitudinally.

The TCR was taken from a man younger than 30 with COVID-19, enrolled during active disease. The sample was peripheral blood. The chain uses TRBV7-9 and TRBJ2-3, with unresolved D. CDR3 DNA: TGTGCCAGCAGCCCTCCTCTCGGAGTGGCCACAGATACGCAGTATTTT. It yields the protein CASSPPLGVATDTQYF.